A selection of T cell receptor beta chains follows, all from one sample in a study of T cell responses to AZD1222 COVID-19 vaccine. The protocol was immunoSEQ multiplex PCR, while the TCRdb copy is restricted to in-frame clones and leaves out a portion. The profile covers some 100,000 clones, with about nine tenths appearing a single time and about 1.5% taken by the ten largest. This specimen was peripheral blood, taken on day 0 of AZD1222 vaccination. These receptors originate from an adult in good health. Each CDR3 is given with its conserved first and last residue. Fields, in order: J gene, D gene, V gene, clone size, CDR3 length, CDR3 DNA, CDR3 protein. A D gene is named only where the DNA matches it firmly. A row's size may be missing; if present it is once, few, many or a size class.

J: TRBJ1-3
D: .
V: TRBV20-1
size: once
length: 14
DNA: TGCAGTGCTAGTATGGGGGCGACTGGAAACACCATATATTTT
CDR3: CSASMGATGNTIYF

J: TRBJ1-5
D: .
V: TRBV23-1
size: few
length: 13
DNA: TGCGCCAGCAGGTACAGGGGCAATCAGCCCCAGCATTTT
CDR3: CASRYRGNQPQHF

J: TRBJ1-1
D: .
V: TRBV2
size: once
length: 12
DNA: TGTGCCAGCAGTGGAGGGAACACTGAAGCTTTCTTT
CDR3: CASSGGNTEAFF

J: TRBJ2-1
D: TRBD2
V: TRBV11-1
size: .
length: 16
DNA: TGTGCCAGCAGCTTAACCCCTAGCGGGCCCTTCGATGAGCAGTTCTTC
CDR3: CASSLTPSGPFDEQFF

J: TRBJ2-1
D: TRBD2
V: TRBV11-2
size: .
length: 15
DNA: TGTGCCAGCAGCTTAGGAGTTAGCGGGGGGGATGAGCAGTTCTTC
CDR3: CASSLGVSGGDEQFF

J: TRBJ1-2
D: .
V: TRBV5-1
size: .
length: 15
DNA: TGCGCCAGCAGCTTGGCCGGTTGGGCTGAATATGGCTACACCTTC
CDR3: CASSLAGWAEYGYTF

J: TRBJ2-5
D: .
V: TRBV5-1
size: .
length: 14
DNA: TGCGCCAGCAGCTTGACAGGGAATGGGGAGACCCAGTACTTC
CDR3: CASSLTGNGETQYF

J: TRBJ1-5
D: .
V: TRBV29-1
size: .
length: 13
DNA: TGCAGCGTTGTCGGGGCGGAAGGCCAGCCCCAGCATTTT
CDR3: CSVVGAEGQPQHF

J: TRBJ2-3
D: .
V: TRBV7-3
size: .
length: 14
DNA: TGTGCCAGCAGCTTGCTGGGTAGGTCAGATACGCAGTATTTT
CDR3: CASSLLGRSDTQYF

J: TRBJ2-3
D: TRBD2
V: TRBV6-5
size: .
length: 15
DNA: TGTGCCAGCAGTTACAGGGGAGGGGACACAGATACGCAGTATTTT
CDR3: CASSYRGGDTDTQYF

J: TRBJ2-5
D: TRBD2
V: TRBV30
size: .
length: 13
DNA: TGTGCCTGGAGTGTACGCGGGGGAGAGACCCAGTACTTC
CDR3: CAWSVRGGETQYF

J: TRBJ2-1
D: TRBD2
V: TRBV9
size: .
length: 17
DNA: TGTGCCAGCAGCCACTCTTTACAGCGGGGACCTGACAATGAGCAGTTCTTC
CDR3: CASSHSLQRGPDNEQFF